The 21 T cell receptor beta chains presented below share a single source sample, sequenced in a study of blood T cells in healthy people across ages. PCR was performed a second time for about 7 to 11 cycles using a sample-barcoded 5' primer and a J-beta primer mix. A single record per CDR3 protein comes from TCRdb applying MiXCR to the 5' RACE reads. Of around 710,000 distinct CDR3 sequences in the sample, approximately 39% are singletons; the top ten hold 20% to 25%. Sequencing was performed on blood. Receptor source: a woman aged 55-70 years in good health.

The chain combines TRBV6-2 or TRBV6-3 with TRBJ2-7, with 13 bases lining up with TRBD2. Germline V lookup: CDR1 MNHEY, CDR2 SVGEGT. After removal of 7 bases from V and 7 bases from J, the junction contained 10 bases not matched to a gene. The CDR3 length is 15 residues. DNA for the CDR3: TGTGCCAGCAAACTACTAGCGGGAGGGCCGGGGGAGCAGTACTTC. As protein: CASKLLAGGPGEQYF.

The gene calls are TRBV4-1 and TRBJ2-3, with TRBD2 identical over 9 bases. V was pared by 1 base and J by 9 bases, with 17 bases of the junction left unmatched. CDR3 length: 18 residues. In germline, CDR1 is MGHRA, CDR2 YSYEKL. The CDR3: CASSQGPHQGLASRTQYF. The DNA of the CDR3 is TGCGCCAGCAGCCAAGGACCTCATCAGGGACTAGCAAGTAGGACGCAGTATTTT.

This clonotype appeared a single time. One end of the junction varies from germline; a read error may be responsible. The chain joins TRBV4-3 to TRBJ2-3, with TRBD1 as a possible D gene (6 bases). Per the germline V gene, CDR1 is LGHNA and CDR2 is YSLEER. The CDR3 loop spans 15 amino acids. CDR3 residues: CASRQDGDTTDTQYF. The CDR3 DNA is TGCGCCAGCAGGCAAGATGGGGACACCACAGATACGCAGTATTTT.

This sequence joins TRBV5-1 and TRBJ1-6; 12 nucleotides line up with TRBD1. The germline gives CDR1 SGHRS, CDR2 YFSETQ. The length of the CDR3 is 15 residues. The V and J ends lost 4 bases and 9 bases, in that order; junction bases with no gene match: 5. CDR3 nucleotides: TGCGCCAGCAGCATGGGACAGGGGGCTGGTTCACCCCTCCACTTT. Translated: CASSMGQGAGSPLHF.

This clonotype was counted ten times or more. A read error may produce the germline difference seen at one junction end. V and J are TRBV7-9 and TRBJ2-1, with 8 bases aligning to TRBD2. The CDR3 is 12 residues long. The germline gives CDR1 SEHNR, CDR2 FQNEAQ (reference sequence). This CDR3 is CASSPSGNEQFF. DNA of the CDR3: TGCGCCAGCAGCCCTAGCGGGAATGAGCAGTTCTTC.

The chain joins TRBV12-3 or TRBV12-4 to TRBJ1-3, with D unresolved. V lost 5 bases and J 3 bases, leaving 14 bases between the germline ends. This CDR3 has 15 residues. The CDR3 region is CASSPGLQLGNTIYF. In nucleotides, the CDR3 is TGTGCCAGCAGTCCCGGACTACAACTTGGAAACACCATATATTTT.

This sequence joins TRBV2 and TRBJ1-4; weak D call: TRBD1 (5 bases). Trimming shortened V by 6 bases and J by 0 bases, and 11 bases separated the two germline ends. Germline V gene data show CDR1 as SNHLY and CDR2 as FYNNEI. The CDR3 loop spans 15 amino acids. The CDR3 bases are TGTGCCAGCAGGCCAGACAGTTCAACTAATGAAAAACTGTTTTTT. As protein: CASRPDSSTNEKLFF.

The V and J genes are TRBV28 and TRBJ2-1; no clear D gene. Germline CDR1 and CDR2: MDHEN and SYDVKM. V was clipped by 6 bases and J by 1 base, with 13 bases between them. CDR3 size: 15 residues. CDR3 loop: CASSLVVESYNEQFF. CDR3 DNA sequence: TGTGCCAGCAGCCTCGTGGTCGAGTCCTACAATGAGCAGTTCTTC.

This clonotype was seen only a few times. This rearrangement joins TRBV24-1 to TRBJ2-3; D might be TRBD2 (7 bases). Trimming cost V 0 bases and J 6 bases, with 15 bases left between them. Germline V gene sequence: CDR1 KGHDR, CDR2 SFDVKD. The CDR3 spans 16 residues. The CDR3 DNA reads as TGTGCCACCAGTGATTTGCACCGGGGGGCGAGCGATACGCAGTATTTT. Translated: CATSDLHRGASDTQYF.

This rearrangement joins TRBV20-1 to TRBJ2-3; 9 bases match TRBD2. The germline CDR1 and CDR2 sequences are DFQATT and SNEGSKA (reference sequence). V gave up 4 bases and J gave up 1 base; unmatched junction bases: 6. This CDR3 is built from 15 residues. The CDR3 nucleotides are TGCAGTGCTAAAGGAGCGGGAGGACGCACAGATACGCAGTATTTT. Protein sequence: CSAKGAGGRTDTQYF.

This clonotype was seen only a few times. The chain joins TRBV7-6 to TRBJ2-7; no clear D gene. V shed 5 bases and J shed 2 bases, with 16 bases lying between them. Germline CDR1 and CDR2: SGHVS and FNYEAQ. CDR3 length: 15 amino acids. CDR3 amino acids: CASSPVSKAAYEQYF. In DNA, the CDR3 is TGTGCCAGCAGCCCTGTTTCCAAGGCTGCCTACGAGCAGTACTTC.

This chain uses TRBV10-3 with TRBJ2-7; 11 nucleotides align to TRBD2. This CDR3 has 14 amino acids. V trimming: 7 bases; J trimming: 7 bases; junction bases outside the gene matches: 9. Germline V gene lookup returns CDR1 ENHRY and CDR2 SYGVKD. CDR3 in amino acids: CAIKRTSGSNEQYF. The DNA for the CDR3 is TGTGCCATCAAGAGGACTAGCGGGTCCAATGAGCAGTACTTC.

V gene TRBV29-1 combines with J gene TRBJ2-7, with TRBD2 matching over 7 bases. This CDR3 is 12 amino acids long. Germline V gives CDR1 SQVTM, CDR2 ANQGSEA. Trimming cost V 5 bases and J 3 bases; bases outside gene matches: 4. CDR3 loop: CSVYPGGYEQYF. The CDR3 nucleotides read TGCAGCGTTTACCCGGGGGGCTACGAGCAGTACTTC.

The gene calls are TRBV7-9 and TRBJ2-2; D might be TRBD2 (6 bases). CDR1 and CDR2 (germline): SEHNR, FQNEAQ (reference sequence). V lost 4 bases to trimming and J lost 5 bases, with 17 bases between them. The CDR3 sequence is 16 residues long. The DNA for the CDR3 is TGTGCCAGCAGCTCGAGCGCGGCGGGGCGAACCGGGGAGCTGTTTTTT. This codes for CASSSSAAGRTGELFF.

This clonotype has just a few counts. The genes are TRBV12-3 or TRBV12-4 and TRBJ1-6; 9 nucleotides match TRBD1. The CDR3 extends over 14 amino acids. J gave up 10 bases and V 5 bases, and 6 bases lay outside the gene matches. CDR3 sequence (DNA): TGTGCCAGCAGTGCGGACAGGGGTGTGTCACCCCTCCACTTT. Amino acids: CASSADRGVSPLHF.

The chain has TRBV20-1 and TRBJ2-5; D is possibly TRBD1 (5 bases). Germline CDR1 and CDR2: DFQATT and SNEGSKA (reference sequence). V lost 3 bases to trimming and J lost 4 bases, with 12 bases between them. The length of the CDR3 is 13 residues. CDR3 loop: CSASVGPRETQYF. CDR3 DNA sequence: TGCAGTGCTAGCGTGGGGCCGAGAGAGACCCAGTACTTC.

This clonotype occurred a few times. The gene calls are TRBV3-1 and TRBJ2-3; weak D call: TRBD2 (5 bases). V lost 5 bases, J lost 2 bases, and 14 bases lay in between. This CDR3 has 15 amino acids. The germline V gene encodes CDR1 LGHDT and CDR2 YNNKEL (reference sequence). The CDR3 loop is CASSYAGMITDTQYF. The CDR3 DNA is TGTGCCAGCAGCTACGCCGGGATGATCACAGATACGCAGTATTTT.

V gene TRBV6-6 combines with J gene TRBJ2-3; no definite D call. The CDR3 has 16 residues. Germline V gives CDR1 MNHNY, CDR2 SVGAGI (reference sequence). Trimming cost V 2 bases and J 0 bases, with 12 bases left between them. The CDR3 protein is CASSYDSITSTDTQYF. The DNA of the CDR3 is TGTGCCAGCAGTTACGATTCAATCACTAGCACAGATACGCAGTATTTT.

The V gene is TRBV18, the J gene TRBJ1-1; D is unresolved. Germline CDR1 is KGHSH and CDR2 is LQKENI. The CDR3 sequence is 15 residues long. The V and J ends lost 1 base and 1 base respectively, with 10 bases between them. The CDR3 DNA reads TGTGCCAGCTCACCACAGGTCAGCCAGAACACTGAAGCTTTCTTT. Protein product: CASSPQVSQNTEAFF.

The chain carries TRBV15 and TRBJ2-5; D is perhaps TRBD2 (7 bases). Trimming shortened V by 8 bases and J by 11 bases, and 27 bases separated the two germline ends. Germline lookup yields CDR1 LNHNV and CDR2 YYDKDF (reference sequence). This CDR3 spans 15 amino acids. CDR3 in amino acids: CATGRGERFWDEQYF. The CDR3 region has the DNA TGTGCCACCGGGAGGGGGGAGCGGTTTTGGGATGAGCAGTACTTC.

The chain has TRBV20-1 and TRBJ2-3; no clear D gene. Per germline, CDR1 DFQATT and CDR2 SNEGSKA (reference sequence). This CDR3 has 15 amino acids. Trimming shortened V by 1 base and J by 2 bases, and 13 bases separated the two germline ends. CDR3 sequence: CSARVDQEHTDTQYF. The DNA for the CDR3 is TGCAGTGCTAGAGTGGACCAAGAACACACAGATACGCAGTATTTT.